Sequencing of this T cell receptor beta chain was carried out in a study of Graves' ophthalmopathy and Graves' hyperthyroidism. The hyperthyroidism patients had a new diagnosis of under 2 months' duration and were aged 18 to 65. Broader study findings: As the model predicted ophthalmopathy progression, it achieved a sensitivity of 70.59% and a specificity of 72% to 80%.

This clonotype has only a few counts. Antigen: not known. Using RNA transcripts, the TCR beta CDR3 regions were amplified. RT-PCR with HTBI primers came first, then second-round multiplex PCR. From the multiplex PCR reads, TCRdb called clonotypes with MiXCR, one entry per CDR3 protein. This table holds about 550,000 distinct CDR3 sequences, under 45% found once. Trimming removed 6 bases at V and 2 bases at J, with 20 bases between. The CDR3 length is 17 residues. Germline CDR1 is LNHDA and CDR2 is SQIVND (reference sequence). V and J are TRBV19 and TRBJ1-5, with D possibly being TRBD1 (5 bases). Sequenced input: peripheral blood or thyroid tissue (not recorded which). The sequence derives from an adult man with Graves' hyperthyroidism. In DNA form, the CDR3 reads TGTGCCAGTAGAGTTATAGGGCAGGGTGGTGGCAATCAGCCCCAGCATTTT. It codes for CASRVIGQGGGNQPQHF.